This entry features one T cell receptor beta chain sequence. These data come from a study of blood T cell repertoires in COVID-19. The overall study: The United States, Italy and Spain provided the acute and convalescent COVID-19 samples. The cDNA or gDNA used as material had been derived from T cells, B-cell-depleted T cells, or PBMCs.

It was during active infection that Seattle patients were enrolled and then longitudinally followed. Germline values: CDR1 SGHTA, CDR2 FQGNSA. Trimming removed 8 bases from V and 1 base from J, with 17 bases in between. This CDR3 has 16 amino acids. As processed by the authors: Reference gene primer amplification in the assay estimated nucleated cell counts. Profiling relied on immunoSEQ multiplex PCR, and the TCRdb table lists in-frame clones only, not all of them. V and J calls and clone size follow that table, whereas D and trimming were derived from the DNA. This table has 300,000 to 350,000 clones, around 89% appearing once.

V is TRBV7-2 and J is TRBJ2-2; maybe TRBD1 (6 bases). Sequencing was performed on peripheral blood. The receptor was derived from a woman in her 40s with COVID-19, enrolled during active disease. For the CDR3, the DNA is TGTGCCAGCGGGTTGCGGGCCAGGGGGAACACCGGGGAGCTGTTTTTT. Translation gives CASGLRARGNTGELFF.